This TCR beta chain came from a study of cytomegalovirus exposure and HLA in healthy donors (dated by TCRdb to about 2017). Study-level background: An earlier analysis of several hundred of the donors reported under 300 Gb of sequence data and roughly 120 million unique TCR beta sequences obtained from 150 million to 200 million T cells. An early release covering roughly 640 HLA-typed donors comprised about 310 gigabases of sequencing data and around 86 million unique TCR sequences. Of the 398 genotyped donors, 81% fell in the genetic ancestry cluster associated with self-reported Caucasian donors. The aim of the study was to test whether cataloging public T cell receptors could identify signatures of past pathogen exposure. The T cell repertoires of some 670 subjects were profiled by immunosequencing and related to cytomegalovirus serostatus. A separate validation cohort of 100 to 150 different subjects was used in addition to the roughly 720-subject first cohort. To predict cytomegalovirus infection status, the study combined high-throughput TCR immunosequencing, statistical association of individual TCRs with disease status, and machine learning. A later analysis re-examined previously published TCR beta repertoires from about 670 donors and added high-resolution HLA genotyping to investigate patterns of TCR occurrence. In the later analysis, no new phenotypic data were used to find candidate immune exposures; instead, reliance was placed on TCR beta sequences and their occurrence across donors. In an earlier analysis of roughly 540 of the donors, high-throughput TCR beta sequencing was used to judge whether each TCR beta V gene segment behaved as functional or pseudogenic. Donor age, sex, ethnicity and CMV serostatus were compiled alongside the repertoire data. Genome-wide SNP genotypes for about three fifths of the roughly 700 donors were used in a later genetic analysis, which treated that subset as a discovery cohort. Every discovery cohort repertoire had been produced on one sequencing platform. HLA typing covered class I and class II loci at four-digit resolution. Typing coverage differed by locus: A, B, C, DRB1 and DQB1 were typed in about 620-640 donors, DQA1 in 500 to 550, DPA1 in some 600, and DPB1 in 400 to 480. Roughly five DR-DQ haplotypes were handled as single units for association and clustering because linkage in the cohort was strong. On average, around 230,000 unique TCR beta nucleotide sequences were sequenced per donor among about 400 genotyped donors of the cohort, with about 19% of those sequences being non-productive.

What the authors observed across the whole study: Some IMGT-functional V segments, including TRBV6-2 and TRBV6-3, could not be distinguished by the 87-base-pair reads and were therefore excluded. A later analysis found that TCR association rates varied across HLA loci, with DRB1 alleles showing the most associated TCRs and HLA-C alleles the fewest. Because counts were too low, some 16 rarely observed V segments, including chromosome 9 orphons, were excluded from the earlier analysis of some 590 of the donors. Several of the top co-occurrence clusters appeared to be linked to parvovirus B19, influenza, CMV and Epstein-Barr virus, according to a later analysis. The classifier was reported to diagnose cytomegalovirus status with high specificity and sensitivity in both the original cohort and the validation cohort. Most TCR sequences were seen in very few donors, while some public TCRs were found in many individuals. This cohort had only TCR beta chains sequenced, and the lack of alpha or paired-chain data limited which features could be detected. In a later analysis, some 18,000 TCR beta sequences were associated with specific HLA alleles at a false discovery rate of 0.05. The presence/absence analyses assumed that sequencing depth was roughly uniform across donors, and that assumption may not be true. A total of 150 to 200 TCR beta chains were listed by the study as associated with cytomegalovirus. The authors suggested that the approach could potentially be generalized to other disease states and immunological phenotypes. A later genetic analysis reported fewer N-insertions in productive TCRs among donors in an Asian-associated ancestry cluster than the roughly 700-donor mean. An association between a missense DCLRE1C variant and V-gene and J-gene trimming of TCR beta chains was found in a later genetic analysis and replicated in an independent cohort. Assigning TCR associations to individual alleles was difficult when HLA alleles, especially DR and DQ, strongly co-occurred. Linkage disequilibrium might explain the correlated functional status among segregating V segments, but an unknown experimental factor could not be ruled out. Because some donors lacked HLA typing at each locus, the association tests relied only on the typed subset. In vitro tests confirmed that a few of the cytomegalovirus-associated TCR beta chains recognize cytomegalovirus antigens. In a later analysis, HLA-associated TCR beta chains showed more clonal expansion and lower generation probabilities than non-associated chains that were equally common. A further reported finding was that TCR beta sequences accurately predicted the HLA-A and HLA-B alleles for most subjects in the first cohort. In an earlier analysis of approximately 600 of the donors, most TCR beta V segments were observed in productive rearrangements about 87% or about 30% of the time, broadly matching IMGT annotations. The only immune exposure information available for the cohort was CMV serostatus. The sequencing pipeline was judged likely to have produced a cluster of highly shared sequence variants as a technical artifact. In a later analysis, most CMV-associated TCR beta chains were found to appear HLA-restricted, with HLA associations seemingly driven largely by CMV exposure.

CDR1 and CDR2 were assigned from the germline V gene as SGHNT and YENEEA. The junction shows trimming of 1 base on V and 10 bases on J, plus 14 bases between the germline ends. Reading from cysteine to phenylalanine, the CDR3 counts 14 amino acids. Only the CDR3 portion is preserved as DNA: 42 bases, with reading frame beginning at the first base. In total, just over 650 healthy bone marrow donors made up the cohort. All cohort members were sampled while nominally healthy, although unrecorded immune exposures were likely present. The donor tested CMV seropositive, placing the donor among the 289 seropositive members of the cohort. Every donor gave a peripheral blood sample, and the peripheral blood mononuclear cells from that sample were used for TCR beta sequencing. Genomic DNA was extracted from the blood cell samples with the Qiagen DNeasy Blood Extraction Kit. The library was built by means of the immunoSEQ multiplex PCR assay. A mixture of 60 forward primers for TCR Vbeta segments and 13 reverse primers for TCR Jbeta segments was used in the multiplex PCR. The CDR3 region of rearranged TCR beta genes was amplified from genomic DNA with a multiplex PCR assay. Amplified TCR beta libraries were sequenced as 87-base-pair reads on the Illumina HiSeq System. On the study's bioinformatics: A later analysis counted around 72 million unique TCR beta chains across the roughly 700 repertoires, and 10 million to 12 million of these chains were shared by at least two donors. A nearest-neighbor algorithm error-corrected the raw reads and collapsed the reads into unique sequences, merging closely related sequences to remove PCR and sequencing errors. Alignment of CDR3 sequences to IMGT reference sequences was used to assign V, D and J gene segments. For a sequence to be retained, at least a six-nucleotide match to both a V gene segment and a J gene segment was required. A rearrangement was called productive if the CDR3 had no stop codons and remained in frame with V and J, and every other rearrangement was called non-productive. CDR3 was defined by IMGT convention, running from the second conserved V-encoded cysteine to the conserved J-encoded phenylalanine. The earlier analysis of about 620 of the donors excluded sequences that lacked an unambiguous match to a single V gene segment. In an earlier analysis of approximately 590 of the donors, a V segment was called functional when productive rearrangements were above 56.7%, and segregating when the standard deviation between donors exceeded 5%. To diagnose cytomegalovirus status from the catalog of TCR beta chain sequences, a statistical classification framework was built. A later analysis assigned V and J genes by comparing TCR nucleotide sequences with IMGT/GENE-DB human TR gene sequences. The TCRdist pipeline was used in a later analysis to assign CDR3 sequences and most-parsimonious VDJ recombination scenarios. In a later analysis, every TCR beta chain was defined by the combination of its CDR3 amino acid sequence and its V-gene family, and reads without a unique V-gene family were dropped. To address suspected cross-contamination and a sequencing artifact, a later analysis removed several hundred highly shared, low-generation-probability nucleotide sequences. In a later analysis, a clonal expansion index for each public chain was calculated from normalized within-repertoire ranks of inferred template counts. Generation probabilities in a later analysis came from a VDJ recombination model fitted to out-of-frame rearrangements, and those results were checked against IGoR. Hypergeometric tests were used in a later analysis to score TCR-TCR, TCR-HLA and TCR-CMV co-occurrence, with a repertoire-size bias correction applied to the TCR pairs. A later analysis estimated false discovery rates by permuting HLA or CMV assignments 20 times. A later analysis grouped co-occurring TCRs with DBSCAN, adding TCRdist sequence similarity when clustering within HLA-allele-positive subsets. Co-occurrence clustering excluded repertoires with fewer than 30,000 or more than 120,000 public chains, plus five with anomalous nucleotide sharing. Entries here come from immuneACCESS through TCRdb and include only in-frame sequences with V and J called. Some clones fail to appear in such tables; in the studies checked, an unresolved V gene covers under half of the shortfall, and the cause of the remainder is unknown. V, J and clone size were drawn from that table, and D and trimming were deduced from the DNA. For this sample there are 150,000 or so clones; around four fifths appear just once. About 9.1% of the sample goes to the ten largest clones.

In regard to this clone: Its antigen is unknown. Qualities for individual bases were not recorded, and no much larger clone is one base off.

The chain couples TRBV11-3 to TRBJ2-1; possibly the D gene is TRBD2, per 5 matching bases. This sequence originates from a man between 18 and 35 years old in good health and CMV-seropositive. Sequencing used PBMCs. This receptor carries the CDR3 CASSLVGSLSEQFF. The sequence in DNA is TGTGCCAGCAGCTTAGTAGGGAGCCTTTCCGAGCAGTTCTTC.